The clone carrying this T cell receptor beta chain was detected only a few times. The junction and the germline gene differ at one end; a read error may be behind it. This sample was included in a study of blood T cells in healthy people across ages. The CDR3 is 12 amino acids. Looked up from germline, CDR1 is DFQATT and CDR2 is SNEGSKA (reference sequence). Using a J-beta primer mix together with a sample-barcoded 5' primer, a second PCR was run for roughly 7 to 12 cycles. Through a template-switch adaptor with 12 random nucleotides, each cDNA molecule received a tag. TCRdb reprocessed the 5' RACE reads via MiXCR and lists one record per CDR3 protein. The table lists approximately 1.5 million distinct CDR3 sequences, under 55% of them singletons, with about 4% in the top ten. Those donating, healthy Caucasian individuals from Russia, were aged roughly 6 to 90.

The sample taken for sequencing was blood. This chain connects TRBV20-1 to TRBJ2-1; D is perhaps TRBD2 (6 bases). The sequence was obtained from a woman in her late teens or twenties in good health. Here the CDR3 DNA reads TGCAGTGCGAGAGCGGGCCCGGGTGAGCAGTTCTTC. Its protein product is CSARAGPGEQFF.